This T cell receptor (beta chain) was retrieved from a study of T cell repertoires in cytomegalovirus infection. Only a few counts were recorded for this clonotype. Trimming cost V 2 bases and J 7 bases, with 13 bases left between them. Per the germline V gene, CDR1 is SGDLS and CDR2 is YYNGEE. This CDR3 comprises 14 residues. From the reads, TCRdb called clonotypes with MiXCR, one entry per CDR3 protein. The data contain approximately 550,000 distinct CDR3 sequences, approximately 15% of them singletons. The chain employs TRBV9 and TRBJ2-1; a weak D match, TRBD2 (6 bases). Material: CD8+ T cells from PBMCs. This clonotype originated in a human donor in good health (CMV status not recorded). Some clones in this sample may be carry-over from other donors' samples. The CDR3 spells CASSVLLAGNEQFF. In nucleotides, the CDR3 is TGTGCCAGCAGCGTTCTACTAGCAGGGAATGAGCAGTTCTTC. Full variable domain (rest looked up from reference TRBV9 and TRBJ2-1): DSGVTQTPKHLITATGQRVTLRCSPRSGDLSVYWYQQSLDQGLQFLIQYYNGEERAKGNILERFSAQQFPDLHSELNLSSLELGDSALYFCASSVLLAGNEQFFGPGTRLTVL.